This entry lists 24 T cell receptor beta chains sequenced from one sample in a study of blood T cell repertoires in COVID-19. Libraries were prepared by immunoSEQ multiplex PCR; TCRdb keeps only in-frame clonotypes and omits some of them. In the table there are about 240,000 clones, around 83% of which are singletons. Sequenced: peripheral blood. The receptors stem from a woman aged 60-75 years with active or convalescent COVID-19.

This chain links TRBV4-3 with TRBJ2-3; D is perhaps TRBD1 (6 bases). The CDR3 covers 17 residues. Looked up from germline, CDR1 is LGHNA and CDR2 is YSLEER. V gave up 0 bases and J gave up 2 bases, with 15 bases separating them. CDR3 in DNA: TGCGCCAGCAGCCAAGAAAGGGGGTGGGAGATCACAGATACGCAGTATTTT. Translation gives CASSQERGWEITDTQYF.

The gene calls are TRBV6-6 and TRBJ1-3, with no clear D. V was trimmed by 6 bases and J by 12 bases, leaving 12 bases between them. The CDR3 sequence is 11 residues long. CDR1 is MNHNY, CDR2 SVGAGI, per germline (reference sequence). The CDR3: CASRLYESIYF. CDR3 coding DNA: TGTGCCAGCAGGTTATACGAGAGCATATATTTT.

This clone was seen a single time. V and J are TRBV27 and TRBJ2-3, with 13 bases matching TRBD2. This CDR3 spans 15 amino acids. Looked up from germline, CDR1 is MNHEY and CDR2 is SMNVEV (reference sequence). Unmatched junction bases numbered 9, after V lost 10 bases and J lost 5 bases. The CDR3 DNA reads as TGTGCCACCGCGACTGGACTAGCGGGGGTAGATACGCAGTATTTT. The encoded protein is CATATGLAGVDTQYF.

Written as DNA, the CDR3 is TGCAGTGCTAGTGCGGCTAGCGGGGGGGCGTACGAGCAGTACTTC. Amino acids: CSASAASGGAYEQYF. The chain couples TRBV20-1 to TRBJ2-7; 12 bases are a match to TRBD2. This CDR3 contains 15 residues. The trim removed 3 bases at V and 4 bases at J, leaving 7 bases unmatched. Germline V CDR1 and CDR2: DFQATT, SNEGSKA (reference sequence).

This sequence joins TRBV7-9 and TRBJ2-5; 9 bases agree with TRBD2. CDR3 length: 18 residues. V lost 5 bases to trimming and J lost 4 bases; unmatched junction nucleotides: 17. CDR1 and CDR2 (germline): SEHNR, FQNEAQ (reference sequence). The CDR3 DNA is TGTGCCAGCAGCCCCTACCTCAGTAGCGGGGGAGAAGGAGAGACCCAGTACTTC. Its protein is CASSPYLSSGGEGETQYF.

J is TRBJ1-1 and V is TRBV9; D may be TRBD1 (6 bases). The V gene's germline CDR1 is SGDLS and CDR2 YYNGEE. The V end was cut by 4 bases, the J end by 7 bases, with 14 bases between. The CDR3 runs 13 residues. The CDR3 loop reads CASSPTQGGEAFF. For the CDR3, the DNA is TGTGCCAGCAGCCCGACACAGGGTGGTGAAGCTTTCTTT.

This chain uses TRBV3-1 (or the pseudogene TRBV3-2) with TRBJ2-7; 7 bases map to TRBD2. The CDR3 runs to 14 residues. In germline, CDR1 is LGHDT, CDR2 YNNKEL (reference sequence). After removal of 1 base from V and 9 bases from J, the junction contained 9 bases not matched to a gene. CDR3 sequence reads: CASSQAPAGLGQYF. CDR3 bases: TGTGCCAGCAGCCAAGCCCCAGCGGGGCTCGGGCAGTACTTC.

The chain couples TRBV5-4 to TRBJ2-5; D is uncertain. The germline V gene encodes CDR1 SGHNT and CDR2 YYREEE (reference sequence). The CDR3 covers 13 residues. The V and J ends lost 1 base and 2 bases respectively, with 6 bases between them. The CDR3 loop reads CASSLTEQETQYF. The CDR3 DNA reads as TGTGCCAGCAGCTTGACAGAACAAGAGACCCAGTACTTC.

This chain links TRBV18 with TRBJ1-2, with a tentative D call TRBD1 (5 bases). V lost 2 bases, J lost 3 bases, and 16 bases lay in between. This CDR3 region has 16 residues. Germline CDR1 reads KGHSH; CDR2 reads LQKENI. The CDR3 sequence is CASSPGSGRVDYGYTF. The CDR3 nucleotides read TGTGCCAGCTCACCAGGGTCAGGCAGGGTGGACTATGGCTACACCTTC.

This clone occurred a few times. The chain has TRBV10-2 and TRBJ2-5; weak D call: TRBD2 (6 bases). Germline loops: CDR1 WSHSY, CDR2 SAAADI. This CDR3 is built from 14 residues. Trimming shortened V by 6 bases and J by 2 bases, and 13 bases separated the two germline ends. CDR3 sequence reads: CASRGPGLQETQYF. CDR3 DNA sequence: TGCGCCAGCAGGGGACCGGGACTGCAAGAGACCCAGTACTTC.

The gene calls are TRBV6-5 and TRBJ2-1; weak D call: TRBD1 (5 bases). Germline V CDR1 and CDR2: MNHEY, SVGAGI. This CDR3 spans 11 amino acids. The V end lost 11 bases, the J end lost 5 bases, and 10 bases lay between the germline ends. In DNA, the CDR3 is TGTGCCGTAAGACAGCACAATGAGCAGTTCTTC. It specifies CAVRQHNEQFF.

The gene calls are TRBV19 and TRBJ1-1; a possible D gene is TRBD1 (6 bases). Trimming took off 3 bases at V and 0 bases at J, with 11 bases between the two ends. This CDR3 is built from 15 residues. Germline V gene sequence: CDR1 LNHDA, CDR2 SQIVND (reference sequence). The CDR3: CASSIFGQMNTEAFF. CDR3 coding DNA: TGTGCCAGTAGTATTTTTGGACAGATGAACACTGAAGCTTTCTTT.

This rearrangement joins TRBV7-2 to TRBJ2-1; D ambiguous. From germline, CDR1 is SGHTA and CDR2 FQGNSA. V dropped 2 bases and J dropped 9 bases, with 8 bases sitting between them. CDR3 length: 12 amino acids. The CDR3 loop reads CASSLWRSEQFF. The CDR3, as DNA: TGTGCCAGCAGCTTATGGAGAAGTGAGCAGTTCTTC.

The table lists this clone with a count of one. The chain recombines TRBV11-3 with TRBJ2-2, with a tentative D call TRBD1 (6 bases). V dropped 5 bases and J dropped 4 bases, with 8 bases sitting between them. The CDR3 consists of 13 residues. Germline values: CDR1 SGHNT, CDR2 YENEEA. The CDR3 here is CASSGQTTGELFF. CDR3 in DNA: TGTGCCAGCAGCGGACAGACCACCGGGGAGCTGTTTTTT.

The chain joins TRBV4-2 to TRBJ1-1; TRBD1 is a possible D gene (6 bases). The germline V gene encodes CDR1 LGHNA and CDR2 YNFKEQ. The V gene lost 6 bases and the J gene lost 5 bases, with 22 bases spanning the gap. CDR3 length: 16 residues. CDR3 in amino acids: CASSLSTDSIGTEAFF. DNA of the CDR3: TGTGCCAGCAGTCTGAGTACGGACAGCATAGGAACTGAAGCTTTCTTT.

This chain joins TRBV6-5 and TRBJ1-2, with D possibly TRBD1 on 5 matching bases. Trimming cost V 7 bases and J 1 base, with 7 bases left between them. Germline values: CDR1 MNHEY, CDR2 SVGAGI. The CDR3 runs to 12 residues. CDR3 sequence (DNA): TGTGCCAGCAAAGGGGATAACTATGGCTACACCTTC. This codes for CASKGDNYGYTF.

The chain joins TRBV7-3 to TRBJ2-5; TRBD1 is a possible D gene (5 bases). With 5 bases removed from V and 1 base from J, the gap between germline ends came to 8 bases. The CDR3 contains 13 residues. CDR1 and CDR2 from the germline V gene are SGHTA and FQGTGA. The CDR3 protein is CASSRQSQETQYF. In DNA, the CDR3 is TGTGCCAGCAGCCGACAGTCCCAAGAGACCCAGTACTTC. The entire variable domain, with the rest obtained from reference TRBV7-3 and TRBJ2-5, is as follows: GAGVSQTPSNKVTEKGKYVELRCDPISGHTALYWYRQSLGQGPEFLIYFQGTGAADDSGLPNDRFFAVRPEGSVSTLKIQRTERGDSAVYLCASSRQSQETQYFGPGTRLLVL.

The chain carries TRBV2 and TRBJ2-7, with 11 bases that match TRBD1. Looked up from germline, CDR1 is SNHLY and CDR2 is FYNNEI. The V gene end was trimmed by 5 bases and the J gene end by 5 bases; junction bases not matched to a gene: 8. CDR3 length: 15 amino acids. The CDR3 nucleotides are TGTGCCAGCAGTTACACCGGGACAGGGGGACACGAGCAGTACTTC. Translated, it gives CASSYTGTGGHEQYF.

This clone was recorded only once. The rearrangement joins TRBV7-9 to TRBJ2-5; the match to TRBD1 covers 8 bases. CDR3 length: 16 amino acids. Germline V gene data show CDR1 as SEHNR and CDR2 as FQNEAQ (reference sequence). J lost 5 bases, V lost 0 bases, and 8 bases had no gene match. The DNA of the CDR3 is TGTGCCAGCAGCTTAGCGGGAGACAGGGGTTGGGAGACCCAGTACTTC. Protein product: CASSLAGDRGWETQYF.

The chain has TRBV25-1 and TRBJ2-7; 7 positions match TRBD2. CDR3 length: 15 amino acids. Looked up from germline, CDR1 is MGHDK and CDR2 is SYGVNS. The V and J ends lost 6 bases and 0 bases, in that order; junction bases with no gene match: 8. The DNA of the CDR3 is TGTGCCAGCAGCCCCGGGGGGTCGAGCTCCTACGAGCAGTACTTC. Its protein is CASSPGGSSSYEQYF.

This rearrangement joins TRBV19 to TRBJ1-1; D not resolved. CDR3 length equals 11 residues. Trimming took off 3 bases at V and 10 bases at J, with 9 bases between the two ends. Germline assignment: CDR1 LNHDA and CDR2 SQIVND (reference sequence). Here the CDR3 reads CASSISGSAFF. The CDR3 nucleotides are TGTGCCAGTAGTATTAGTGGTTCAGCTTTCTTT.

The chain carries TRBV19 and TRBJ1-1, with D possibly TRBD1 on 6 matching bases. Germline V lookup: CDR1 LNHDA, CDR2 SQIVND (reference sequence). Trimming stripped 0 bases from V and 1 base from J, with 6 bases between. This CDR3 spans 14 amino acids. The CDR3 here is CASSIDRGNTEAFF. In DNA, the CDR3 is TGTGCCAGTAGTATAGACAGGGGGAACACTGAAGCTTTCTTT.

This clone was counted a single time. The rearrangement uses TRBV7-3 and TRBJ2-1; D may be TRBD1 (6 bases). The CDR3 loop spans 14 amino acids. CDR1 SGHTA and CDR2 FQGTGA come from the germline V gene. Trimming cost V 2 bases and J 4 bases, with 9 bases left between them. CDR3: CASSLAQGYNEQFF. CDR3 DNA sequence: TGTGCCAGCAGCTTAGCACAGGGTTACAATGAGCAGTTCTTC.

V gene TRBV6-6 combines with J gene TRBJ1-5, with 10 bases matching TRBD1. The germline CDR1 and CDR2 sequences are MNHNY and SVGAGI (reference sequence). The junction had 4 bases not matched to a gene; V was cut back by 6 bases and J by 2 bases. The CDR3 totals 15 residues. The CDR3 here is CASRGQGVGNQPQHF. For the CDR3, the DNA is TGTGCCAGCAGAGGACAGGGGGTGGGCAATCAGCCCCAGCATTTT.